This passage covers 3 T cell receptor beta chains from one sample sequenced in a study of response to subunit inactivated influenza vaccine. Using its own MiXCR run on the RT-PCR reads, TCRdb lists one record per CDR3 protein. The sample lists some 640,000 distinct CDR3 sequences, 11% to 15% seen once, with less than 9% in the top ten. Sequenced here: PBMCs from blood, sampled less than 15 days before vaccination. Receptors were obtained from a man aged 45 to 65 who received an inactivated influenza vaccine.

This clonotype was observed a handful of times. The chain carries TRBV6-5 and TRBJ2-7, with 8 bases matching TRBD2. CDR1 is MNHEY, CDR2 SVGAGI, per germline. This CDR3 spans 16 amino acids. The ends lost 0 bases at V and 4 bases at J; junction bases unmatched: 8. This CDR3 reads CASSYSGSGGRYEQYF. CDR3 coding DNA: TGTGCCAGCAGTTACTCGGGGTCGGGGGGGCGGTACGAGCAGTACTTC.

This clonotype was found a few times. The chain links TRBV12-3 or TRBV12-4 to TRBJ2-1, with 7 bases lining up with TRBD1. V was clipped by 10 bases and J by 7 bases; unmatched bases: 10. The CDR3 is 13 amino acids. DNA of the CDR3: TGTGCCAACCTTGTCAGGGGGAGAAATGAGCAGTTCTTC. Encoded protein: CANLVRGRNEQFF.

J is TRBJ2-5 and V is TRBV4-2, with 7 positions matching TRBD1. The CDR3 is 13 residues long. Looked up from germline, CDR1 is LGHNA and CDR2 is YNFKEQ. J lost 7 bases, V lost 0 bases, and 2 bases had no gene match. The CDR3 here is CASSQDRQGTQYF. The CDR3 nucleotides read TGTGCCAGCAGCCAAGATCGACAGGGGACCCAGTACTTC.